One and the same sample provided the 9 T cell receptor beta chains below, sequenced in a study of cytomegalovirus exposure and HLA in healthy donors. Sequencing used immunoSEQ multiplex PCR; TCRdb keeps in-frame clones, though not all of them. The table shows some 110,000 clones, with roughly 82% occurring only once. Sequencing was carried out using PBMCs. The source is a man between 18 and 29 years old in good health and CMV-seronegative.

V usage is TRBV4-1 and J usage is TRBJ2-3; TRBD2 agrees at 14 bases. J lost 8 bases, V lost 4 bases, and 8 bases had no gene match. Germline assignment: CDR1 MGHRA and CDR2 YSYEKL. The CDR3 consists of 16 residues. The CDR3: CASSREEGLAGVTQYF. CDR3 DNA: TGCGCCAGCAGCCGGGAAGAGGGACTAGCGGGAGTTACGCAGTATTTT.

The genes are TRBV5-8 and TRBJ2-7; TRBD2 matches 13 bases. This CDR3 contains 15 residues. The germline gives CDR1 SGHTS, CDR2 YDEGEE. V gave up 0 bases and J gave up 6 bases; unmatched junction bases: 3. This chain's CDR3 is CASSLGTSGRGEQYF. The CDR3 bases are TGTGCCAGCAGCTTGGGGACTAGCGGGAGAGGCGAGCAGTACTTC.

The genes are TRBV9 and TRBJ2-7; D may be TRBD1 (6 bases). Per the germline V gene, CDR1 is SGDLS and CDR2 is YYNGEE. Trimming stripped 0 bases from V and 7 bases from J, with 14 bases between. The CDR3 covers 14 residues. The CDR3 here is CASSVGDRMGEQYF. DNA for the CDR3: TGTGCCAGCAGCGTAGGAGACAGGATGGGGGAGCAGTACTTC.

This sequence joins TRBV4-1 and TRBJ1-2; 7 nucleotides align to TRBD1. The germline gives CDR1 MGHRA, CDR2 YSYEKL. Unmatched junction bases numbered 9, after V lost 4 bases and J lost 4 bases. The CDR3 is 15 residues long. In DNA form, the CDR3 reads TGCGCCAGCAGCCCCCGACAGGGAGGTCTCTATGGCTACACCTTC. Protein: CASSPRQGGLYGYTF.

The sample holds one count of this clone. V usage is TRBV6-1 and J usage is TRBJ1-1, with 9 nucleotides matching TRBD1. V was clipped by 4 bases and J by 4 bases; unmatched bases: 4. Per the germline V gene, CDR1 is MNHNS and CDR2 is SASEGT. This CDR3 is built from 14 residues. Here the CDR3 reads CASSADRGSTEAFF. Here the CDR3 DNA reads TGTGCCAGCAGTGCGGACAGGGGATCCACTGAAGCTTTCTTT.

This chain links TRBV2 with TRBJ2-3; maybe TRBD1 (5 bases). The CDR3 runs to 16 residues. The V gene's germline CDR1 is SNHLY and CDR2 FYNNEI. The V and J ends lost 7 bases and 0 bases respectively, with 17 bases between them. This chain's CDR3 is CASNPSGNPSTDTQYF. The DNA for the CDR3 is TGTGCCAGCAATCCATCAGGGAACCCTAGCACAGATACGCAGTATTTT. Using reference TRBV2 and TRBJ2-3 for the parts outside the CDR3, the full variable domain is EPEVTQTPSHQVTQMGQEVILRCVPISNHLYFYWYRQILGQKVEFLVSFYNNEISEKSEIFDDQFSVERPDGSNFTLKIRSTKLEDSAMYFCASNPSGNPSTDTQYFGPGTRLTVL.

The rearrangement uses TRBV18 and TRBJ1-1; D perhaps matches TRBD1 (5 bases). Germline V lookup: CDR1 KGHSH, CDR2 LQKENI. Trimming stripped 0 bases from V and 2 bases from J, with 16 bases between. The CDR3 has 17 amino acids. CDR3 in amino acids: CASSPPAGPDRNTEAFF. The DNA of the CDR3 is TGTGCCAGCTCACCACCGGCAGGGCCGGATAGAAACACTGAAGCTTTCTTT.

This clone was picked up a small number of times. In nucleotides, the CDR3 is TGTGCCAGCAGTTACGCAGGGGGAGAGTATTCACCCCTCCACTTT. Protein product: CASSYAGGEYSPLHF. V and J are TRBV6-5 and TRBJ1-6; 7 nucleotides agree with TRBD1. This CDR3 spans 15 amino acids. Germline loops: CDR1 MNHEY, CDR2 SVGAGI. The trim removed 2 bases at V and 8 bases at J, leaving 6 bases unmatched.

This chain connects TRBV6-1 to TRBJ2-5; 7 nucleotides line up with TRBD1. Germline V CDR1 and CDR2: MNHNS, SASEGT. V shed 4 bases, J shed 4 bases, and the junction held 12 bases outside the gene matches. The CDR3 loop spans 16 amino acids. The CDR3 loop reads CASSAVGTVGGETQYF. CDR3 coding DNA: TGTGCCAGCAGTGCGGTCGGGACAGTTGGTGGAGAGACCCAGTACTTC.